This TCR beta chain stems from a study of blood T cell repertoires in COVID-19 (dated by TCRdb to 2019 to 2021). Some background on the complete study: Samples from collaborators originated in the United States, Italy and Spain and spanned both the acute and convalescent phases of COVID-19. The material from the prospective study consisted of cDNA or gDNA derived from T cells, B-cell-depleted T cells, or PBMCs. Deeply sampled blood TCRbeta repertoires from subjects exposed to, actively infected with, or recovered from COVID-19 were included in the dataset. A freely available public database, intended as a resource for researchers studying the immune response to SARS-CoV-2, is where the repertoires were released. The samples were drawn from two sources: the first 160 participants of the ongoing ImmuneRACE study, and some 1,300 subjects contributed by 6 global collaborators. Nearly every sample came with metadata listing a de-identified subject ID, COVID-19 status, age in years and sex. Where available, HLA class I and class II types were taken from metadata supplied by the sample provider and were not determined by assay-based typing.

The immunoSEQ Assay, a bias-controlled multiplex PCR, was used to amplify TCRbeta CDR3 regions from genomic DNA. The study's own analysis went as follows. Nucleated cell counts per sample were estimated from amplification of reference gene primers within the assay. Sequence reads were collapsed and filtered to measure the absolute abundance of every unique TCRbeta CDR3 rearrangement. For each sample, productive Simpson clonality was calculated by taking the square root of Simpson's diversity index across productive rearrangements. TCRdb mirrors the immuneACCESS table, restricted to in-frame sequences. Some clones are absent from its copies; in checked studies, under half trace to an unresolved V gene, and the reason for the others is unknown. The DNA was the basis for D and trimming; V, J and clone size are from that table. This sample has hundreds of thousands of clones in its table, and about 90% of those were observed once. The ten largest clones represent under 0.3% of the sample.

Looking up the germline V gene yields CDR1 SGHTA and CDR2 FQGNSA. V is cut by 6 bases and J by 0 bases, and the space between the germline ends is 17 bases. Its CDR3 holds 17 amino acids, cysteine through phenylalanine. Only CDR3 DNA remains: 51 bases, in frame from the first base. The investigation overall reported the following: Clinical and demographic metadata were provided uncurated, with the amount varying by source and participant.

In the case of this clone: What this receptor recognizes is not known. Base-call qualities are not available, and no considerably larger clone is one nucleotide away.

The collaborating institutions used their own protocols to collect whole blood in K2EDTA tubes. Collaborator samples were shipped for TCRbeta analysis as frozen whole blood, isolated PBMCs, or DNA extracted from either sample type. This sequence originates from a woman in her late teens or twenties with acute or convalescent COVID-19. The sequenced sample was peripheral blood. Recombination joined TRBV7-2 with TRBJ2-2; possibly the D gene is TRBD2, per 5 matching bases. The CDR3 is CASSRERSGSNTGELFF. The nucleotide sequence reads TGTGCCAGCAGTAGAGAGCGGTCAGGTTCGAACACCGGGGAGCTGTTTTTT.